This TCR beta chain was profiled in a study of blood T cells in healthy people across ages. Whole-study findings and limits: Estimated diversity, derived from one million T cells, was regarded as an underestimate.

The CDR3 spans 15 residues. Germline V gives CDR1 SGHRS, CDR2 YFSETQ. Many counts were recorded for this clonotype. Its antigen is unknown. One junction end does not reproduce the germline sequence, and a read error may be involved. Sample-barcoded 5' priming and a J-beta primer mix drove a second PCR of about 7 to 12 cycles. TCRdb recomputed calls from the 5' RACE reads with MiXCR, one row per CDR3 protein. The repertoire includes hundreds of thousands of distinct CDR3 sequences, around 62% of them detected once, and 25% to 35% sits in the top ten. Material: blood. The source is a man aged 25 to 45 in good health. The chain combines TRBV5-1 with TRBJ2-5; 9 positions agree with TRBD2. CDR3 DNA sequence: TGTGCCAGCAGCTTAACAAGCGGGGGGCAAGAGACCCAGTACTTC. Its protein product is CASSLTSGGQETQYF.